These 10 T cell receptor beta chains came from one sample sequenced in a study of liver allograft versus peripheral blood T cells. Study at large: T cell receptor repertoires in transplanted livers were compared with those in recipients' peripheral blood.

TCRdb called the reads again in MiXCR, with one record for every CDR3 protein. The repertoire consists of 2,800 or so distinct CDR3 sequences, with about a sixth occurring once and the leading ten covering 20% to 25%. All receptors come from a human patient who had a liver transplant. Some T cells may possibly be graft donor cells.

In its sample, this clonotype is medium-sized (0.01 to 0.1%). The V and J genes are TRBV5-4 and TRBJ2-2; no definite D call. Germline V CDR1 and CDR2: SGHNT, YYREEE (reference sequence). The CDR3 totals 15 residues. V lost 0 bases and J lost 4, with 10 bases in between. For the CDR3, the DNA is TGTGCCAGCAGCTTGGGACCTCGGAGCACCGGGGAGCTGTTTTTT. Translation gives CASSLGPRSTGELFF. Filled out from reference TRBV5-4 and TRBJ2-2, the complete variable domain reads ETGVTQSPTHLIKTRGQQVTLRCSSQSGHNTVSWYQQALGQGPQFIFQYYREEENGRGNFPPRFSGLQFPNYSSELNVNALELDDSALYLCASSLGPRSTGELFFGEGSRLTVL.

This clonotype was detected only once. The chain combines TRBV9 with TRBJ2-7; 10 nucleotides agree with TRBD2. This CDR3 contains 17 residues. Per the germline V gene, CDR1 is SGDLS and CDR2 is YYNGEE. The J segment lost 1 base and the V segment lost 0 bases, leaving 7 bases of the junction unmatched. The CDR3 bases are TGTGCCAGCAGCGTAGGGCTAGCGGGGGCCAAATCCTACGAGCAGTACTTC. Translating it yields CASSVGLAGAKSYEQYF. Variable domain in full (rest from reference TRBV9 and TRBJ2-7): DSGVTQTPKHLITATGQRVTLRCSPRSGDLSVYWYQQSLDQGLQFLIQYYNGEERAKGNILERFSAQQFPDLHSELNLSSLELGDSALYFCASSVGLAGAKSYEQYFGPGTRLTVT.

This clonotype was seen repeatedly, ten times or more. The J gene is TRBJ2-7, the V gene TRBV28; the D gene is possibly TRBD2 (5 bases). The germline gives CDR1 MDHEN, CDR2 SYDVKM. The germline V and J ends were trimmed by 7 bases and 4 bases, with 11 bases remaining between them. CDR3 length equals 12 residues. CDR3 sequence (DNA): TGTGCCAGCACCGCGACGGGGTACGAGCAGTACTTC. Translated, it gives CASTATGYEQYF.

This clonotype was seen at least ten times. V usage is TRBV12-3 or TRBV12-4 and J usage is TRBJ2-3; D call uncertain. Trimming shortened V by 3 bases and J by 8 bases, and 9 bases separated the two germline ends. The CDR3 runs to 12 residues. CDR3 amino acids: CASSFDGVTQYF. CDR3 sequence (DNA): TGTGCCAGCAGTTTTGACGGAGTTACGCAGTATTTT.

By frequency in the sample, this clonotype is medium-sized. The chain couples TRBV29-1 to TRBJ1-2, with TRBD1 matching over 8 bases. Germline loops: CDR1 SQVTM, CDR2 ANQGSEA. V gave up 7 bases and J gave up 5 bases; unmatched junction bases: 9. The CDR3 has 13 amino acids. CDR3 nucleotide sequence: TGCAGCGCCGGGACAGGCGGTAAATATGGCTACACCTTC. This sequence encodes CSAGTGGKYGYTF.

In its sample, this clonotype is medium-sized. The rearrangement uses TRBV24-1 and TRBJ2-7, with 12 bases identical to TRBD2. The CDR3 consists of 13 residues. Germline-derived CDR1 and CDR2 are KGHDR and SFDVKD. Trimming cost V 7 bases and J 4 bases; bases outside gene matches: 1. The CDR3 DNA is TGTGCCACCAGCCTAGCGGGAGGGTACGAGCAGTACTTC. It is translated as CATSLAGGYEQYF.

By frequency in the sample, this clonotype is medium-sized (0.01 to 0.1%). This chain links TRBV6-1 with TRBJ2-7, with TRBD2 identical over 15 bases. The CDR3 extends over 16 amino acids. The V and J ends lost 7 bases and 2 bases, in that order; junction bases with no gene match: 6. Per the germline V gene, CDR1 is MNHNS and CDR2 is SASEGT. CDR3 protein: CASIGTSGRRPYEQYF. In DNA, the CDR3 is TGTGCCAGCATCGGGACTAGCGGGAGGAGACCCTACGAGCAGTACTTC.

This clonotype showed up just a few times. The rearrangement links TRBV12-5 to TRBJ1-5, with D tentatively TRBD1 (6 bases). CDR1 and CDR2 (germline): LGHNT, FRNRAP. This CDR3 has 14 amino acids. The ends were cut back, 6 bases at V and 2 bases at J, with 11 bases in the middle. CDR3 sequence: CASGPRTGNQPQHF. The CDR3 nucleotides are TGTGCTAGTGGACCAAGGACAGGCAATCAGCCCCAGCATTTT.

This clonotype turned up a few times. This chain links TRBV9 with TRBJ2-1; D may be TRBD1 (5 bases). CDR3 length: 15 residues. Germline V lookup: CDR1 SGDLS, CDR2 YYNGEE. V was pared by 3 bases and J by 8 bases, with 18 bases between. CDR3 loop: CASSAGLIIPDEQFF. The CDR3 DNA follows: TGTGCCAGCAGCGCAGGGCTAATAATCCCCGATGAGCAGTTCTTC.

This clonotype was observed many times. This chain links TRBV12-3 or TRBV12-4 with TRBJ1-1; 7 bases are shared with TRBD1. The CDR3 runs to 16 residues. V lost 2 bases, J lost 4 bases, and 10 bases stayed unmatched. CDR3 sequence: CASSLRGGEGGTEAFF. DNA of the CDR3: TGTGCCAGCAGTTTACGAGGGGGCGAGGGAGGCACTGAAGCTTTCTTT.